A single sample is the source of the 19 T cell receptor beta chains below, sequenced in a study of Graves' ophthalmopathy and Graves' hyperthyroidism (dated by TCRdb to the late 2010s). The instrument given in TCRdb is Illumina HiSeq 2000. For repertoire sequencing, the TCR beta CDR3 regions were amplified from RNA transcripts. The first round of RT-PCR was done with HTBI primers and the Qiagen OneStep RT-PCR kit, and was followed by a second round of multiplex PCR, then size selection and purification. The raw public reads went through TCRdb reprocessing: fastp at Q25, MiXCR clone calling, in-frame beta chains kept. Rows are combined by CDR3 protein, so each entry shows the most common genes and DNA. This sample has a few hundred thousand distinct CDR3 sequences in its table, and about 15% of those were observed once. The biggest ten clones account for 2.4% of the sample. Sequencing was carried out using peripheral blood. These receptors were collected from an adult woman with stable Graves' hyperthyroidism.

The V and J genes are TRBV18 and TRBJ2-7; D is ambiguous. The CDR3 extends over 14 amino acids. Germline V CDR1 and CDR2: KGHSH, LQKENI. V lost 1 base, J lost 6 bases, and 13 bases lay in between. The CDR3 here is CASSPLTKSLEQYF. CDR3 nucleotide sequence: TGTGCCAGCTCACCACTGACGAAGTCCCTCGAGCAGTACTTC.

This clonotype showed up many times. V is TRBV5-1 and J is TRBJ2-6, with 8 bases fitting TRBD1. The CDR3 length is 16 residues. With V trimmed by 2 bases and J by 7 bases, 8 bases remained unmatched. Germline V CDR1 and CDR2: SGHRS, YFSETQ. CDR3 sequence: CASSFTGTGDANVLTF. In DNA, the CDR3 is TGCGCCAGCAGCTTTACCGGGACAGGAGATGCCAACGTCCTGACTTTC.

This clonotype was counted ten times or more. The chain employs TRBV15 and TRBJ2-6; tentatively, D is TRBD2 (5 bases). This CDR3 is 15 amino acids long. The germline CDR1 and CDR2 sequences are LNHNV and YYDKDF (reference sequence). The V gene lost 1 base and the J gene lost 3 bases, with 7 bases spanning the gap. The CDR3 spells CATSRARGGANVLTF. The CDR3 bases are TGTGCCACCAGCAGAGCACGGGGTGGGGCCAACGTCCTGACTTTC.

This clonotype has more than one count but fewer than ten. This sequence joins TRBV3-1 and TRBJ1-2, with 7 bases that match TRBD1. The V and J ends lost 4 bases and 4 bases, in that order; junction bases with no gene match: 6. The length of the CDR3 is 14 residues. The germline V gene has CDR1 LGHDT and CDR2 YNNKEL (reference sequence). CDR3 in amino acids: CASSPGQASYGYTF. The CDR3 nucleotides are TGTGCCAGCAGCCCCGGACAGGCCTCCTATGGCTACACCTTC.

This clonotype was seen repeatedly, ten times or more. The chain combines TRBV28 with TRBJ1-1; TRBD1 matches at 7 bases. The trim removed 7 bases at V and 0 bases at J, leaving 8 bases unmatched. In germline, CDR1 is MDHEN, CDR2 SYDVKM. The CDR3 covers 15 residues. CDR3 residues: CASTGQTIMNTEAFF. In DNA, the CDR3 is TGTGCCAGCACGGGACAGACGATAATGAACACTGAAGCTTTCTTT.

Ten or more counts support this clonotype. The genes are TRBV6-1 and TRBJ1-2, with 8 bases fitting TRBD1. The CDR3 length is 13 residues. Looked up from germline, CDR1 is MNHNS and CDR2 is SASEGT. The ends lost 6 bases at V and 8 bases at J; junction bases unmatched: 8. For the CDR3, the DNA is TGTGCCAGCAGCGACGGACAGGGAGGGGGCTACACCTTC. Amino acid sequence: CASSDGQGGGYTF.

This clonotype was seen repeatedly, ten times or more. The chain uses TRBV28 and TRBJ2-7, with D uncertain. The CDR3 is 13 amino acids. Germline CDR1 reads MDHEN; CDR2 reads SYDVKM. V lost 5 bases to trimming and J lost 3 bases, with 11 bases between them. The CDR3 is CASSPSLGYEQYF. The CDR3 DNA reads as TGTGCCAGCAGTCCAAGTCTGGGCTACGAGCAGTACTTC.

There are many counts of this clonotype. The rearrangement links TRBV28 to TRBJ1-2; no clear D gene. V lost 3 bases and J lost 4, with 9 bases in between. The CDR3 is 13 amino acids. Per the germline V gene, CDR1 is MDHEN and CDR2 is SYDVKM. The CDR3: CASSLRLPYGYTF. CDR3 sequence (DNA): TGTGCCAGCAGTTTGAGACTACCCTATGGCTACACCTTC.

This sequence joins TRBV2 and TRBJ1-2, with D maybe TRBD1 (6 bases). Germline loops: CDR1 SNHLY, CDR2 FYNNEI. The V and J ends lost 3 bases and 7 bases respectively, with 15 bases between them. The CDR3 sequence is 14 residues long. The CDR3 nucleotides are TGTGCCAGCAGTGATGGGCAGGGGCACGTTGGCTACACCTTC. It specifies CASSDGQGHVGYTF. The full variable domain, in which reference TRBV2 and TRBJ1-2 provide the parts outside the CDR3, is EPEVTQTPSHQVTQMGQEVILRCVPISNHLYFYWYRQILGQKVEFLVSFYNNEISEKSEIFDDQFSVERPDGSNFTLKIRSTKLEDSAMYFCASSDGQGHVGYTFGSGTRLTVV.

This clonotype has a count of ten or more. The V call is TRBV6-2 or TRBV6-3, the J call TRBJ2-7; TRBD2 matches at 12 bases. The CDR3 has 16 amino acids. The germline V gene encodes CDR1 MNHEY and CDR2 SVGEGT. V was clipped by 7 bases and J by 2 bases; unmatched bases: 9. This CDR3 reads CASIHRTSGETYEQYF. CDR3 nucleotides: TGTGCCAGCATCCATCGGACTAGCGGGGAAACCTACGAGCAGTACTTC.

At least ten counts were recorded for this clonotype. This sequence joins TRBV27 and TRBJ2-7, with no clear D. Trimming took 5 bases from V and 5 from J, leaving 25 bases between them. Per the germline V gene, CDR1 is MNHEY and CDR2 is SMNVEV (reference sequence). The CDR3 runs to 17 residues. The CDR3 DNA follows: TGTGCCAGCAGTCTCTCCGGTCTTATGAAAGGAGATCACGAGCAGTACTTC. This sequence encodes CASSLSGLMKGDHEQYF.

This clonotype was picked up many times. This sequence joins TRBV27 and TRBJ2-5; the D is unclear. Germline V lookup: CDR1 MNHEY, CDR2 SMNVEV (reference sequence). The CDR3 is 12 amino acids. V was shortened by 4 bases and J by 5 bases, with 8 bases between the two germline ends. The CDR3 DNA reads as TGTGCCAGCAGTTCGGCCGGGGAGACCCAGTACTTC. This gives the protein CASSSAGETQYF.

This clonotype was seen at least ten times. The chain uses TRBV29-1 and TRBJ2-7, with a possible D match to TRBD1 (6 bases). Germline V gene sequence: CDR1 SQVTM, CDR2 ANQGSEA. With 5 bases removed from V and 5 bases from J, the gap between germline ends came to 19 bases. The CDR3 covers 14 residues. The DNA of the CDR3 is TGCAGCGTTTCACCAGGGGAAGACACCCACGAGCAGTACTTC. Protein product: CSVSPGEDTHEQYF.

This clonotype has a count of ten or more. The chain recombines TRBV19 with TRBJ1-2; a weak D match, TRBD1 (6 bases). This CDR3 region has 15 residues. Trimming left V 1 base short and J 3 bases short, with 12 bases between. Germline V gives CDR1 LNHDA, CDR2 SQIVND (reference sequence). The DNA for the CDR3 is TGTGCCAGTAGTATAGCGACAGGTCGGGACTATGGCTACACCTTC. Its translation: CASSIATGRDYGYTF.

This clonotype came up many times. The V and J genes are TRBV25-1 and TRBJ2-7; the D is unclear. Trimming stripped 1 base from V and 7 bases from J, with 14 bases between. CDR1 is MGHDK, CDR2 SYGVNS, per germline. This CDR3 has 14 residues. The CDR3: CASSESEGLWEQYF. In nucleotides, the CDR3 is TGTGCCAGCAGTGAATCGGAAGGCCTTTGGGAGCAGTACTTC.

This clonotype was picked up many times. This rearrangement joins TRBV7-2 to TRBJ2-3, with 9 bases identical to TRBD1. The CDR3 is made up of 15 amino acids. The junction had 5 bases not matched to a gene; V was cut back by 2 bases and J by 5 bases. Germline lookup yields CDR1 SGHTA and CDR2 FQGNSA. In DNA form, the CDR3 reads TGTGCCAGCAGCTTATTGGGACAGGGCGTAGATACGCAGTATTTT. This encodes CASSLLGQGVDTQYF.

At least ten counts were recorded for this clonotype. This chain uses TRBV6-1 with TRBJ2-5, with 7 bases fitting TRBD1. Per the germline V gene, CDR1 is MNHNS and CDR2 is SASEGT. The J segment lost 4 bases and the V segment lost 4 bases, leaving 9 bases of the junction unmatched. This CDR3 has 15 amino acids. The CDR3 sequence is CASSAPGRGRETQYF. In DNA, the CDR3 is TGTGCCAGCAGTGCCCCTGGCAGGGGGAGAGAGACCCAGTACTTC.

In its sample, this clonotype was seen many times. The gene calls are TRBV28 and TRBJ2-4; D perhaps matches TRBD2 (6 bases). V was clipped by 2 bases and J by 1 base, with 15 bases between them. Germline lookup yields CDR1 MDHEN and CDR2 SYDVKM. This CDR3 has 17 residues. The CDR3 DNA sequence: TGTGCCAGCAGTTTAACCAGCGGGTTCTACGCCAAAAACATTCAGTACTTC. The encoded protein is CASSLTSGFYAKNIQYF.

A few counts support this clonotype. V and J are TRBV5-1 and TRBJ2-1; weak D call: TRBD2 (6 bases). Trimming took off 0 bases at V and 9 bases at J, with 16 bases between the two ends. Germline V gives CDR1 SGHRS, CDR2 YFSETQ. The CDR3 length is 15 residues. The CDR3 bases are TGCGCCAGCAGCTTGGCCGGGAGCTGGGAGGTTGAGCAGTTCTTC. The encoded protein is CASSLAGSWEVEQFF.